The rows below give T cell receptor beta chains drawn from one sample of a study of blood T cell repertoires in COVID-19. Here immunoSEQ multiplex PCR was the method, and the copy in TCRdb shows in-frame clones only, minus some. Among just over 15,000 clones listed, more than 65% were seen once. The sample was peripheral blood. These TCRs come from a human donor in a cohort sampled during active COVID-19. CDR3s include the opening cysteine and the closing phenylalanine or tryptophan. The D gene is left open where the match is weak. Not all rows give a size; the values are once, few, many and, for expanded clones, a class.

j_gene: TRBJ1-2
d_gene: -
v_gene: TRBV5-6
abundance: -
len: 14
CDR3nt: TGTGCCAGCAGCTTGGTACAGCTCAGGGGTGGCTACACCTTC
CDR3aa: CASSLVQLRGGYTF

j_gene: TRBJ2-2
d_gene: -
v_gene: TRBV19
abundance: few
len: 16
CDR3nt: TGTGCCAGTAGTATGTTAGGGGCAGCGAACACCGGGGAGCTGTTTTTT
CDR3aa: CASSMLGAANTGELFF

j_gene: TRBJ2-1
d_gene: TRBD2
v_gene: TRBV19
abundance: -
len: 15
CDR3nt: TGTGCCAGTAGTAGGGAGGGAGGTGGCTACAATGAGCAGTTCTTC
CDR3aa: CASSREGGGYNEQFF

j_gene: TRBJ2-3
d_gene: TRBD2
v_gene: TRBV5-1
abundance: -
len: 17
CDR3nt: TGCGCCAGCAGCCCTCTTTCCGGGACTAGCCTTGCAGATACGCAGTATTTT
CDR3aa: CASSPLSGTSLADTQYF

j_gene: TRBJ1-1
d_gene: -
v_gene: TRBV6-2/TRBV6-3
abundance: -
len: 16
CDR3nt: TGTGCCAGCAGTTACCAGGGCAGCCCACGGTTCACTGAAGCTTTCTTT
CDR3aa: CASSYQGSPRFTEAFF

j_gene: TRBJ1-2
d_gene: -
v_gene: TRBV5-6
abundance: medium-sized
len: 14
CDR3nt: TGTGCCAGCAGCCCATGGGGGGATGGCTATGGCTACACCTTC
CDR3aa: CASSPWGDGYGYTF

j_gene: TRBJ2-3
d_gene: TRBD2
v_gene: TRBV6-2/TRBV6-3
abundance: few
len: 18
CDR3nt: TGTGCCAGCAGTTTTCTACCGGGACTAGCGTATATCGGGGATACGCAGTATTTT
CDR3aa: CASSFLPGLAYIGDTQYF

j_gene: TRBJ1-3
d_gene: -
v_gene: TRBV7-9
abundance: few
len: 15
CDR3nt: TGTGCCAGCAGGACGACGGACACGGCTGGAAACACCATATATTTT
CDR3aa: CASRTTDTAGNTIYF

j_gene: TRBJ1-6
d_gene: -
v_gene: TRBV6-6
abundance: -
len: 12
CDR3nt: TGTGCCAGCAGCTCCCTCGTTTTACCCCTCCACTTT
CDR3aa: CASSSLVLPLHF

j_gene: TRBJ1-1
d_gene: -
v_gene: TRBV19
abundance: -
len: 15
CDR3nt: TGTGCCAGTCGATATGGGGGGGGGCATGACACTGAAGCTTTCTTT
CDR3aa: CASRYGGGHDTEAFF

j_gene: TRBJ2-7
d_gene: TRBD2
v_gene: TRBV4-3
abundance: once
len: 17
CDR3nt: TGCGCCAGCAGCCAAGAGAGGACTAGCGGGACCCCCTACGAGCAGTACTTC
CDR3aa: CASSQERTSGTPYEQYF

j_gene: TRBJ2-5
d_gene: TRBD1
v_gene: TRBV27
abundance: once
len: 14
CDR3nt: TGTGCCACAGGCACAGGGGGCATGGTGGAGACCCAGTACTTC
CDR3aa: CATGTGGMVETQYF

j_gene: TRBJ2-7
d_gene: TRBD1
v_gene: TRBV3-1/TRBV3-2
abundance: -
len: 16
CDR3nt: TGTGCCAGCAGCCAAGGGCCCTGGGACAGGGGTTCCGAGCAGTACTTC
CDR3aa: CASSQGPWDRGSEQYF